These 17 T cell receptor beta chains were all obtained from the same sample, sequenced in a study of T-cell reconstitution after alpha-beta-depleted transplantation in children. Unique molecular identifiers were incorporated when the TCRbeta library was constructed. TCRdb recomputed calls from the PCR reads with MiXCR, one row per CDR3 protein. The sample comprises about 240,000 distinct CDR3 sequences, 12% of which are singletons, and roughly 2.8% rests with the top ten. Material: PBMCs from the stem cell graft donor, obtained from the stem cell graft. Every receptor here comes from a human donor who donated a stem cell graft to a child with acute lymphoblastic leukemia.

This clonotype appeared many times. V gene TRBV12-5 combines with J gene TRBJ1-5; TRBD1 is a possible D gene (6 bases). Germline V CDR1 and CDR2: LGHNT, FRNRAP. Deletions cut 0 bases from V and 2 bases from J, with 17 bases between. The CDR3 has 18 residues. CDR3 sequence: CASGLVHGGRIGNQPQHF. The CDR3 nucleotides read TGTGCTAGTGGTTTGGTACACGGGGGGCGGATTGGCAATCAGCCCCAGCATTTT.

This clonotype was observed at least ten times. The chain couples TRBV5-5 to TRBJ2-1; D gene uncertain. The CDR3 consists of 13 residues. V lost 0 bases, J lost 7 bases, and 8 bases lay in between. Germline assignment: CDR1 SGHKS and CDR2 YYEKEE (reference sequence). CDR3 region: CASSLDSTNEQFF. The CDR3 nucleotides are TGTGCCAGCAGCTTGGACAGCACTAATGAGCAGTTCTTC. Using reference TRBV5-5 and TRBJ2-1 for the parts outside the CDR3, the full variable domain is DAGVTQSPTHLIKTRGQQVTLRCSPISGHKSVSWYQQVLGQGPQFIFQYYEKEERGRGNFPDRFSARQFPNYSSELNVNALLLGDSALYLCASSLDSTNEQFFGPGTRLTVL.

This clonotype occurred many times. V is TRBV3-1 and J is TRBJ2-3; TRBD2 matches 11 bases. The junction had 7 bases not matched to a gene; V was cut back by 3 bases and J by 5 bases. CDR1 and CDR2 (germline): LGHDT, YNNKEL (reference sequence). The CDR3 is 16 amino acids. The CDR3 reads CASSQLAGGQGDTQYF. CDR3 nucleotide sequence: TGTGCCAGCAGCCAGCTAGCGGGAGGCCAGGGAGATACGCAGTATTTT.

This clonotype was observed at least ten times. V is TRBV27 and J is TRBJ2-7, with unresolved D. V was trimmed by 5 bases and J by 4 bases, leaving 12 bases between them. The CDR3 length is 13 residues. Germline V gives CDR1 MNHEY, CDR2 SMNVEV (reference sequence). The chain's CDR3 is CASSLGVDYEQYF. The CDR3 region has the DNA TGTGCCAGCAGTCTCGGAGTGGATTACGAGCAGTACTTC.

This clonotype was seen ten or more times. The chain joins TRBV20-1 to TRBJ2-4; TRBD1 or TRBD2 may be the D gene (6 bases each). Germline loops: CDR1 DFQATT, CDR2 SNEGSKA (reference sequence). With 5 bases removed from V and 10 bases from J, the gap between germline ends came to 12 bases. The CDR3 length is 11 residues. This chain's CDR3 is CSALPGAIQYF. The DNA of the CDR3 is TGCAGTGCTCTCCCGGGGGCAATTCAGTACTTC.

The rearrangement links TRBV5-6 to TRBJ2-6, with a possible D match to TRBD1 (6 bases). The CDR3 has 19 amino acids. Trimming removed 4 bases from V and 0 bases from J, with 20 bases in between. Germline lookup yields CDR1 SGHDT and CDR2 YYEEEE. CDR3: CASSHVYRDSDSGANVLTF. CDR3 nucleotide sequence: TGTGCCAGCAGCCACGTTTACAGGGATTCGGACTCTGGGGCCAACGTCCTGACTTTC.

The sample holds a few counts of this clonotype. The CDR3 spells CASRVRGGPETQYF. In DNA, the CDR3 is TGTGCCAGCAGGGTACGAGGCGGGCCAGAGACCCAGTACTTC. V gene TRBV7-2 combines with J gene TRBJ2-5; possible D gene TRBD2, 5 bases. Between the trimmed V and J ends, which lost 6 bases and 4 bases, there was a span of 15 bases. CDR1 is SGHTA, CDR2 FQGNSA, per germline. This CDR3 spans 14 amino acids.

The genes are TRBV29-1 and TRBJ2-7, with D hard to call. V was clipped by 6 bases and J by 2 bases, with 17 bases between them. The V gene's germline CDR1 is SQVTM and CDR2 ANQGSEA. The length of the CDR3 is 14 residues. CDR3 region: CSVALAAEPYEQYF. The DNA for the CDR3 is TGCAGCGTAGCGCTTGCGGCAGAACCCTACGAGCAGTACTTC.

This clonotype was recorded at least ten times. J is TRBJ2-1 and V is TRBV9; 8 bases line up with TRBD2. The trim removed 0 bases at V and 7 bases at J, leaving 6 bases unmatched. CDR3 length: 15 amino acids. Germline values: CDR1 SGDLS, CDR2 YYNGEE. The CDR3 spells CASSVGPAGANEQFF. In DNA form, the CDR3 reads TGTGCCAGCAGCGTAGGGCCAGCGGGGGCTAATGAGCAGTTCTTC. Filled out from reference TRBV9 and TRBJ2-1, the complete variable domain reads DSGVTQTPKHLITATGQRVTLRCSPRSGDLSVYWYQQSLDQGLQFLIQYYNGEERAKGNILERFSAQQFPDLHSELNLSSLELGDSALYFCASSVGPAGANEQFFGPGTRLTVL.

This clonotype has ten or more counts. The gene calls are TRBV6-1 and TRBJ2-7, with 10 nucleotides matching TRBD1. The V and J ends lost 0 bases and 3 bases, in that order; junction bases with no gene match: 14. The CDR3 contains 19 residues. CDR1 is MNHNS, CDR2 SASEGT, per germline. This CDR3 reads CASSEAHPLWGQGFYEQYF. As DNA, the CDR3 is TGTGCCAGCAGTGAAGCCCACCCGTTGTGGGGACAGGGGTTCTACGAGCAGTACTTC.

This clonotype was seen many times. The chain joins TRBV20-1 to TRBJ2-1, with a possible D match to TRBD2 (6 bases). CDR1 DFQATT and CDR2 SNEGSKA come from the germline V gene (reference sequence). This CDR3 contains 16 residues. Trimming shortened V by 0 bases and J by 2 bases, and 14 bases separated the two germline ends. CDR3 nucleotides: TGCAGTGCTAGAGATCACGGACTACTGACCTACAATGAGCAGTTCTTC. Protein product: CSARDHGLLTYNEQFF.

For this clonotype: A much larger clonotype is one base distant, so this may be a read error. A read error is likely, as this CDR3 ends without the conserved phenylalanine or tryptophan. The chain uses TRBV6-5 and TRBJ2-5; a possible D gene is TRBD2 (5 bases). In germline, CDR1 is MNHEY, CDR2 SVGAGI. Trimming cost V 0 bases and J 7 bases, with 6 bases left between them. The CDR3 is 12 amino acids. The CDR3 coding sequence is TGTGCCAGCAGTTACTCAAGCGGGACCCAGTACCTC. This encodes CASSYSSGTQYL.

This clonotype was seen repeatedly, ten times or more. CDR3 in amino acids: CASSYNEQAISGANVLTF. CDR3 DNA: TGTGCCAGCAGTTATAACGAACAGGCCATCTCTGGGGCCAACGTCCTGACTTTC. The genes are TRBV6-2 or TRBV6-3 and TRBJ2-6, with TRBD1 as a possible D gene (5 bases). CDR1 MNHEY and CDR2 SVGEGT come from the germline V gene. The CDR3 has 18 residues. Trimming pared 3 bases from V and 0 bases from J, leaving 15 bases between.

This clonotype was picked up one time. This may stem from a read error, because a much larger clone lies one nucleotide away. This chain joins TRBV2 and TRBJ2-1; D unresolved. CDR3 length: 15 residues. The V and J ends lost 5 bases and 0 bases respectively, with 11 bases between them. Germline CDR1 is SNHLY and CDR2 is FYNNEI. The CDR3 DNA sequence: TGTGCCAGCAGTAAGCAGGCCCCCTCCTACAATGAGCAGTTCTTC. Its translation: CASSKQAPSYNEQFF. The full variable domain, with the rest looked up from reference TRBV2 and TRBJ2-1, is EPEVTQTPSHQVTQMGQEVILRCVPISNHLYFYWYRQILGQKVEFLVSFYNNEISEKSEIFDDQFSVERPDGSNFTLKIRSTKLEDSAMYFCASSKQAPSYNEQFFGPGTRLTVL.

This clonotype was found many times. The V gene is TRBV12-3 or TRBV12-4, the J gene TRBJ1-5, with D unclear. V lost 1 base and J 3 bases, leaving 10 bases between the germline ends. CDR3 length equals 15 residues. CDR3 amino acids: CASSLGSEANQPQHF. CDR3 DNA: TGTGCCAGCAGTTTAGGTTCCGAAGCCAATCAGCCCCAGCATTTT.

The chain has TRBV20-1 and TRBJ2-1; TRBD2 agrees at 11 bases. The junction had 2 bases not matched to a gene; V was cut back by 0 bases and J by 4 bases. Germline loops: CDR1 DFQATT, CDR2 SNEGSKA (reference sequence). The CDR3 is made up of 15 amino acids. The CDR3, as DNA: TGCAGTGCTAGAGATGGACTAGCGGGTTACAATGAGCAGTTCTTC. It encodes CSARDGLAGYNEQFF.

This clonotype appeared once. It may be a read error: a sequence one base away is much more abundant. DNA for the CDR3: TGTGCCAGCAGCTTGGGACAGGCCCTCCTATACTCCGAGCAGTACTTC. Its protein is CASSLGQALLYSEQYF. V usage is TRBV5-6 and J usage is TRBJ2-7; a possible D gene is TRBD1 (6 bases). Trimming left V 0 bases short and J 6 bases short, with 19 bases between. The germline CDR1 and CDR2 sequences are SGHDT and YYEEEE. The CDR3 contains 16 residues.